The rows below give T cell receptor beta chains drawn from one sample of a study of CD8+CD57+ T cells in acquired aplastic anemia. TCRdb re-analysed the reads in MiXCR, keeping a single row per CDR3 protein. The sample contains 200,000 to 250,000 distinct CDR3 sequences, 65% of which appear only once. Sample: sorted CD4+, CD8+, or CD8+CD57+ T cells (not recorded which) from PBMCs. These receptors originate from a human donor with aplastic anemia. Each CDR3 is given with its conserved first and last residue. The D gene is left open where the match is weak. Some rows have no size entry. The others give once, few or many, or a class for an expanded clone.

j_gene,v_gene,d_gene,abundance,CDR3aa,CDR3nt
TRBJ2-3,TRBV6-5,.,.,CASSRKFTDTQYF,TGTGCCAGCAGTCGTAAGTTCACAGATACGCAGTATTTT
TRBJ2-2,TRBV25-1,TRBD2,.,CASSGSTSGTGELFF,TGTGCCAGCAGTGGGTCCACTAGCGGCACCGGGGAGCTGTTTTTT
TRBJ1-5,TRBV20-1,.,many,CSASLRDPINQPQHF,TGCAGTGCTAGCCTCCGGGACCCGATCAATCAGCCCCAGCATTTT
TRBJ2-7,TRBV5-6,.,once,CASSLRVTGSYEQYF,TGTGCCAGCAGCTTAAGGGTAACAGGGAGCTACGAGCAGTACTTC
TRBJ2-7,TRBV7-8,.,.,CASSLAPTSSYEQYF,TGTGCCAGCAGCTTAGCGCCCACGAGCTCCTACGAGCAGTACTTC
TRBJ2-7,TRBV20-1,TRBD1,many,CSARGLETGGYEQYF,TGCAGTGCTAGAGGGCTTGAGACAGGGGGGTACGAGCAGTACTTC
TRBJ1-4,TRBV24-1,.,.,CATSDPGRGGLINEKLFF,TGTGCCACCAGTGATCCCGGCCGGGGGGGACTGATTAATGAAAAACTGTTTTTT
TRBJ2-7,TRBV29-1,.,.,CSVEDGTHEQYF,TGCAGCGTTGAAGATGGGACCCACGAGCAGTACTTC
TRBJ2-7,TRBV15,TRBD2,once,CATSRDGTSGGYEQYF,TGTGCCACCAGCAGAGATGGGACTAGCGGGGGCTACGAGCAGTACTTC
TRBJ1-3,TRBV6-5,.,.,CASSDPLISGNTIYF,TGTGCCAGCAGTGACCCACTGATCTCTGGAAACACCATATATTTT
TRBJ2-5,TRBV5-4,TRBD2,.,CASSFALSGRKETQYF,TGTGCCAGCAGCTTTGCCCTCAGCGGGAGGAAAGAGACCCAGTACTTC
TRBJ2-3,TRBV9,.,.,CASSGPWGRYTDTQYF,TGTGCCAGCAGCGGCCCTTGGGGGCGATACACAGATACGCAGTATTTT
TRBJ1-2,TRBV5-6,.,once,CASSAAGDYGYTF,TGTGCCAGCAGCGCAGCAGGGGACTATGGCTACACCTTC
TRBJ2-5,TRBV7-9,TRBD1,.,CASSSNQGATAETQYF,TGTGCCAGCAGCTCAAATCAGGGGGCGACGGCGGAGACCCAGTACTTC
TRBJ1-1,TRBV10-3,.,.,CAISESRTAMDTEAFF,TGTGCCATCAGTGAGTCGAGGACAGCAATGGACACTGAAGCTTTCTTT
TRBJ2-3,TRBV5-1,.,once,CASSLEQSSTDTQYF,TGCGCCAGCAGCTTGGAACAGAGTAGCACAGATACGCAGTATTTT
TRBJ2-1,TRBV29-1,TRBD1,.,CSGDRASSNEQFF,TGCAGCGGAGACAGGGCTAGTTCGAATGAGCAGTTCTTC
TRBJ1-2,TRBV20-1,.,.,CSARDHRGADYGYTF,TGCAGTGCTAGAGATCATCGGGGGGCAGACTATGGCTACACCTTC
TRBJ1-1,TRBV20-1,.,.,CSARDIQTTEAFF,TGCAGTGCTAGAGATATACAGACCACTGAAGCTTTCTTT
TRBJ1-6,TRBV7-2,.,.,CATSEPPIIAPLHF,TGTGCCACCTCCGAGCCCCCGATCATCGCACCCCTCCACTTT
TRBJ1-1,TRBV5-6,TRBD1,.,CASSSRSGQGGVTEAFF,TGTGCCAGCAGCTCCAGGTCCGGACAGGGGGGGGTTACTGAAGCTTTCTTT
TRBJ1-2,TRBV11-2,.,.,CASSSPGEDLKARTF,TGTGCCAGCAGCTCTCCGGGGGAGGACCTCAAAGCTAGGACCTTC
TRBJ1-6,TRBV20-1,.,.,CSARDPRSNSPLHF,TGCAGTGCTAGAGATCCCCGCAGTAATTCACCCCTCCACTTT
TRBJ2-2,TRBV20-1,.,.,CSADTGNTGELFF,TGCAGTGCTGACACGGGGAACACCGGGGAGCTGTTTTTT
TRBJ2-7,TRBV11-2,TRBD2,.,CASSLVYSGSYEQYF,TGTGCCAGCAGCTTAGTCTATAGCGGGTCCTACGAGCAGTACTTC
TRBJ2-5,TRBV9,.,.,CASSQGPGWPEETQYF,TGTGCCAGCAGCCAAGGGCCTGGGTGGCCAGAAGAGACCCAGTACTTC